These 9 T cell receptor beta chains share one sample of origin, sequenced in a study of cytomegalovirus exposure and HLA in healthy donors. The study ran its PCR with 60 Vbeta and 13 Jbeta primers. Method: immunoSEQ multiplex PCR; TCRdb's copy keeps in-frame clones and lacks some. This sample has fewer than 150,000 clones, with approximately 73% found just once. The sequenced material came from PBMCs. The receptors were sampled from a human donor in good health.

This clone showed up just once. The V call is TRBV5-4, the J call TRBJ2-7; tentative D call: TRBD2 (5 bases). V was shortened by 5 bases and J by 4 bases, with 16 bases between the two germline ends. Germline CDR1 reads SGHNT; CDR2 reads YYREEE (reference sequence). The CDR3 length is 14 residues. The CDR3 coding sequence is TGTGCCAGCAGAGCGGCAGGTCCACTATACGAGCAGTACTTC. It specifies CASRAAGPLYEQYF.

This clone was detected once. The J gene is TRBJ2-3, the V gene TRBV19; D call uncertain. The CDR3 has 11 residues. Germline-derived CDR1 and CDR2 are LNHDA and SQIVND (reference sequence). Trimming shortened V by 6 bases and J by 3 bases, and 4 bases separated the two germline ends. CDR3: CASSLTDTQYF. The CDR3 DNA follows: TGTGCCAGTAGCCTTACAGATACGCAGTATTTT.

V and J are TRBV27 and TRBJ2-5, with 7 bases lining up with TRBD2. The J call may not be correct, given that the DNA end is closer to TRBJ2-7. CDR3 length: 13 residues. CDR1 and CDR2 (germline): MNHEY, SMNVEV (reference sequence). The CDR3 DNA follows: TGTGCCAGCAGTTCTAGCGGTCCCTACGAGCAGTACTTC. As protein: CASSSSGPYEQYF.

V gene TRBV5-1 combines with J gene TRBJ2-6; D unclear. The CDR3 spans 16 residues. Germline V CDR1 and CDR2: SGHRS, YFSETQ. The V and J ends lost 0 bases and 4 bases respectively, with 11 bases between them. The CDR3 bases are TGCGCCAGCAGCTTGGCCCTAAGCTCGGGGGCCAACGTCCTGACTTTC. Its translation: CASSLALSSGANVLTF.

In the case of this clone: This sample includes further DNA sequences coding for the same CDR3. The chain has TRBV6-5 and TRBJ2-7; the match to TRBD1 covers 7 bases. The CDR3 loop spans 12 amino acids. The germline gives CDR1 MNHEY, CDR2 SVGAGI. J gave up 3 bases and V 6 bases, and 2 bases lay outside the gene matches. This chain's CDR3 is CASSRQGYEQYF. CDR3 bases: TGTGCCAGCAGCCGACAGGGCTACGAGCAGTACTTC.

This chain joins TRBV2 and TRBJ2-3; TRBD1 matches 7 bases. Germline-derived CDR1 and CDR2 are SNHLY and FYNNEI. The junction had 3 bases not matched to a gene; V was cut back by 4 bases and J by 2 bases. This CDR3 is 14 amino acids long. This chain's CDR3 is CASSAGTVTDTQYF. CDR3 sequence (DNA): TGTGCCAGCAGTGCCGGGACAGTCACAGATACGCAGTATTTT.

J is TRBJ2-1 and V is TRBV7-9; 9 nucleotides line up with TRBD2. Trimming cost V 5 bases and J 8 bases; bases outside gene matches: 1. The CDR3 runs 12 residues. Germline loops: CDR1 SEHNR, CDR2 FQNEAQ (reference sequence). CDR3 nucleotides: TGTGCCAGCAGCCGGACTAGCGATGAGCAGTTCTTC. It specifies CASSRTSDEQFF.

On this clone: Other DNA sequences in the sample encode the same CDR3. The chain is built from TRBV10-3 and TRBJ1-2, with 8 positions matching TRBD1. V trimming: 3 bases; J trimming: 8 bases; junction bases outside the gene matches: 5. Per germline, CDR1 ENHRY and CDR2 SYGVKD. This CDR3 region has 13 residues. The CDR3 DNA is TGTGCCATCAGTGATCGACAGGGGAAGGGCTACACCTTC. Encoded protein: CAISDRQGKGYTF.

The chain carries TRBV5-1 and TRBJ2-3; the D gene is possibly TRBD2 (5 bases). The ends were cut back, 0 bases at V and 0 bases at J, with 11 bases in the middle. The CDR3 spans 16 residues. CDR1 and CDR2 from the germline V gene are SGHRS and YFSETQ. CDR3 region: CASSLGSAVSTDTQYF. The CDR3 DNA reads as TGCGCCAGCAGCTTGGGTAGCGCGGTAAGCACAGATACGCAGTATTTT. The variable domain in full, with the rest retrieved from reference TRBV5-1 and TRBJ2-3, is KAGVTQTPRYLIKTRGQQVTLSCSPISGHRSVSWYQQTPGQGLQFLFEYFSETQRNKGNFPGRFSGRQFSNSRSEMNVSTLELGDSALYLCASSLGSAVSTDTQYFGPGTRLTVL.